The entry below gives a single TCR beta chain sequence along with its context. Its specific antigen is unknown. No base quality information exists; no much larger clone differs at one position. Preparation of the library involved the immunoSEQ multiplex PCR assay. RNA was extracted from all samples and reverse transcribed into cDNA as template for TCR sequencing. SuperScript III was used for first-strand cDNA synthesis, primed with a 2:1 mix of oligo-dT and random hexamers. A synthetic immune receptor repertoire was used to assess amplification bias, and residual bias was removed computationally. The study's processing was this. After raw reads were preprocessed to remove errors, the CDR3 was defined following IMGT conventions as running from the conserved cysteine to phenylalanine. Clonality was computed as 1 minus the Shannon entropy, with the entropy normalized by log2 of the number of productive unique TCRs. CD4 or CD8 identity of scalp clones was inferred by cross-referencing scalp TCRbeta sequences with sorted blood CD4 and CD8 repertoires. Not all clones reach the TCRdb copy of this immuneACCESS table, which keeps in-frame sequences only. Checked studies attribute under half of the gap to unresolved V genes and leave the rest unexplained. V, J and clone size are those of that table, while D and trimming were read from the DNA. Across this sample there are about 180,000 clones, with around 63% seen only once. In total, the top ten clones hold about 1.5% of the sample.

These data come from a study of CD8+ T cells in alopecia areata (dated by TCRdb to the late 2010s). Some background on the complete study: The treated patients, all with moderate-to-severe alopecia areata, were enrolled in an open-label pilot trial of oral tofacitinib given at 5 to 10 mg twice daily. Patients received tofacitinib for 6 to 18 months and were then followed off drug for 6 months to check for delayed response and recurrence. The study used high-throughput TCRbeta sequencing to examine T cell clonal expansion in alopecia areata, in both the C3H/HeJ mouse model and human patients. Scalp tissue and sorted CD4+ and CD8+ peripheral blood T cells from patchy and totalis/universalis alopecia areata patients and from healthy controls were covered by human TCRbeta sequencing. Biopsies were taken from tofacitinib-treated patients at baseline and again at 4 and 24 weeks into treatment, and several of those patients also had a later scalp biopsy. Clonality in the scalp was compared among normal scalp (n=4), patchy alopecia areata scalp (n=8), and alopecia totalis/universalis scalp (n=8). RNA came from the PAXgene miRNA kit for fixed scalp, the miRNeasy kit for PBMCs, and the RNeasy kit for mouse skin. TCRbeta CDR3 regions were amplified by immunoSEQ multiplex PCR with 35 Vbeta forward and 13 Jbeta reverse primers.

Taken with the paper, the label for time point translates to: baseline before oral tofacitinib. Lesional scalp punch biopsies and peripheral blood were obtained from alopecia areata patients. PBMCs were isolated by density centrifugation and stained for CD3, CD4 and CD8, after which CD4+ and CD8+ T cells were sorted on a FACSAria. The CDR3 runs 15 amino acids, cysteine and phenylalanine included. Of all the DNA, just the CDR3 is kept, 45 bases in frame from base 1. In the germline V gene, CDR1 corresponds to SQVTM and CDR2 to ANQGSEA. Trimming takes 4 bases from V and 3 bases from J, and the germline ends sit 16 bases apart. Study-level results and caveats: Shared TCR sequences between patients were less evident than in mice, which may be partly attributable to HLA diversity in the patient population. Unlike mouse skin, which is dominated by gammadelta T cells, normal human skin has resident alphabeta T cells that are also sequenced, and this complicates analysis of the scalp TCR repertoire. Compared with normal scalp, lesional scalp, particularly in alopecia totalis/universalis, had higher clonality and more expanded CD8+ clones, which suggests antigenic drive.

Sequencing used CD4+ T cells sorted from blood, obtained at week 0. This chain is built from TRBV29-1 and TRBJ2-1; TRBD1 is perhaps the D gene, given 5 matching bases. The origin of this receptor is a human donor with alopecia areata. The DNA sequence reads TGCAGCGTTGTTGGGTTCCAAGGGGTCTACAATGAGCAGTTCTTC. This codes for CSVVGFQGVYNEQFF.